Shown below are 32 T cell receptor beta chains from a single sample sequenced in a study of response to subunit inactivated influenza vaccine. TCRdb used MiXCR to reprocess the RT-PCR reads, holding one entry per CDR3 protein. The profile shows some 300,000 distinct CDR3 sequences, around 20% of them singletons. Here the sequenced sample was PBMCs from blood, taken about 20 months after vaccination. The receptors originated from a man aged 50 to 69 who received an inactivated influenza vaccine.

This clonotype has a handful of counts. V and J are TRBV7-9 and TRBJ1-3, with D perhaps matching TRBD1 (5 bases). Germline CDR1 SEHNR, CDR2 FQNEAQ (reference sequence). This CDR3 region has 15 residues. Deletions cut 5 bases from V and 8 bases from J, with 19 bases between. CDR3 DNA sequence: TGTGCCAGCAGCCGCCTTTGGGGCCCGAGTGACACCATATATTTT. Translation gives CASSRLWGPSDTIYF.

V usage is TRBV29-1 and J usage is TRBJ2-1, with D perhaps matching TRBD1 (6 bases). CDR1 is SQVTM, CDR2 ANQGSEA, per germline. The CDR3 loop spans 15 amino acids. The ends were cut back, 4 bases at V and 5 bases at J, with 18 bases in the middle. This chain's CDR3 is CSVVSWGQGNNEQFF. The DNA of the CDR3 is TGCAGCGTTGTAAGCTGGGGACAAGGGAACAATGAGCAGTTCTTC.

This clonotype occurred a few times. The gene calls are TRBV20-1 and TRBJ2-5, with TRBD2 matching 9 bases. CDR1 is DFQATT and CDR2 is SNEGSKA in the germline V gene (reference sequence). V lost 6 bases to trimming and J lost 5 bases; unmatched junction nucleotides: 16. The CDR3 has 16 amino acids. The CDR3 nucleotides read TGCAGTGCAACAAGGGGTGGACTAGCGAGGGGGGAGACCCAGTACTTC. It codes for CSATRGGLARGETQYF.

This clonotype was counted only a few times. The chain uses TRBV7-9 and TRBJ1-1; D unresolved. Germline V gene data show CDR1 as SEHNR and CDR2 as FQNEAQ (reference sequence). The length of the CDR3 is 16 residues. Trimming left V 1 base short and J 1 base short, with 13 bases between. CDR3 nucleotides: TGTGCCAGCAGCTTAGAGGGCGCTCTGAAGAACACTGAAGCTTTCTTT. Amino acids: CASSLEGALKNTEAFF. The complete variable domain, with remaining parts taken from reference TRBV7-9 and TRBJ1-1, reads DTGVSQNPRHKITKRGQNVTFRCDPISEHNRLYWYRQTLGQGPEFLTYFQNEAQLEKSRLLSDRFSAERPKGSFSTLEIQRTEQGDSAMYLCASSLEGALKNTEAFFGQGTRLTVV.

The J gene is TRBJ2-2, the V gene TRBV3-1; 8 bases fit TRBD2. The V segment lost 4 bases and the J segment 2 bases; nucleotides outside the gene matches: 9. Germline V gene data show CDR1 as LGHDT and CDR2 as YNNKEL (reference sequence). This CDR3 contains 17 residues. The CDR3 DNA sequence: TGTGCCAGCAGCCCTACCGGTAGCGGGGCCAACACCGGGGAGCTGTTTTTT. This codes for CASSPTGSGANTGELFF.

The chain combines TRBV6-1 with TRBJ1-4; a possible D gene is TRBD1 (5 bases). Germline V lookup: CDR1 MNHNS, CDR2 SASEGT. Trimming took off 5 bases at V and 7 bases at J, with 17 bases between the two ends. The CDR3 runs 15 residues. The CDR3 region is CASSPRDPKVEKLFF. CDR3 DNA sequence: TGTGCCAGCAGTCCTCGGGACCCCAAGGTTGAAAAACTGTTTTTT.

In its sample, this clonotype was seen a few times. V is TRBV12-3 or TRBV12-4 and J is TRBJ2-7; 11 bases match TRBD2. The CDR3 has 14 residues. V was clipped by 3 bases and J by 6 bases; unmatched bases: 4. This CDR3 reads CASSFGLAGPEQYF. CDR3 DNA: TGTGCCAGCAGTTTTGGACTAGCGGGCCCCGAGCAGTACTTC.

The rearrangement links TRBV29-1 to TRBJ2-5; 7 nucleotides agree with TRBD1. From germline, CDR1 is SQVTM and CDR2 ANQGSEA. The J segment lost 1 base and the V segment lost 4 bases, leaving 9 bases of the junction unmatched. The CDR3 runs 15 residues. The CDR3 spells CSVGGIQGTQETQYF. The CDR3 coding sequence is TGCAGCGTTGGGGGTATACAGGGGACCCAAGAGACCCAGTACTTC.

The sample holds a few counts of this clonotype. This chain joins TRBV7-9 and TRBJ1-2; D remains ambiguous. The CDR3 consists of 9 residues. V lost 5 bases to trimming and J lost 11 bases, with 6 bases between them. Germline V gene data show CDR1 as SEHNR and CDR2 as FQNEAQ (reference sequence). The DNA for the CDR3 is TGTGCCAGCAGCGCGGGTTACACCTTC. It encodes CASSAGYTF.

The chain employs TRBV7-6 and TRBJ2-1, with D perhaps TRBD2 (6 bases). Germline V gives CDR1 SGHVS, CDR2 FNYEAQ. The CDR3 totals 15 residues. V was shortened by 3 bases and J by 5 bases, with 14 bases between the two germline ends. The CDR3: CASSFFLARDNEQFF. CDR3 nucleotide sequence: TGTGCCAGCAGCTTTTTCCTAGCGAGAGACAATGAGCAGTTCTTC.

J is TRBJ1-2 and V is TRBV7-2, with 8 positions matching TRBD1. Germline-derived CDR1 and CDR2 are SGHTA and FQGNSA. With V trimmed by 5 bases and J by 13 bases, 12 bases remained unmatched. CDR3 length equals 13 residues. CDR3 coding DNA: TGTGCCAGCAGCCCTAGCTGGCAGGGGGCGTCCACCTTC. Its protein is CASSPSWQGASTF.

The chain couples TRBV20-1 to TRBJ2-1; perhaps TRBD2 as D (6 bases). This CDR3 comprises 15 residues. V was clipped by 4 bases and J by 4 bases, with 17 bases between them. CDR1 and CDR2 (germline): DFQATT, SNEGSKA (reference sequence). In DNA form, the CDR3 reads TGCAGTGCTAAGTCCGGGACTGATTTATACAATGAGCAGTTCTTC. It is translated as CSAKSGTDLYNEQFF.

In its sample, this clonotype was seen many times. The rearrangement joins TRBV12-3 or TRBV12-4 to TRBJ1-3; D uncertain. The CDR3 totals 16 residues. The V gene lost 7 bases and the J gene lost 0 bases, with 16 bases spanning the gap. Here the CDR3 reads CASNPRAGSSGNTIYF. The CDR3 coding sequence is TGTGCCAGCAACCCCAGAGCTGGGAGCTCTGGAAACACCATATATTTT.

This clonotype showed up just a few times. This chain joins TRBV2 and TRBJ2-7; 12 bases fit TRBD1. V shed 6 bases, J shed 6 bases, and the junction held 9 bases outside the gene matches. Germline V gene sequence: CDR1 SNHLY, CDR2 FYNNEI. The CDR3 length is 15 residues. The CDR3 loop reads CASRTTGTGGREQYF. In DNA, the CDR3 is TGTGCCAGCAGAACCACCGGGACAGGGGGCCGCGAGCAGTACTTC.

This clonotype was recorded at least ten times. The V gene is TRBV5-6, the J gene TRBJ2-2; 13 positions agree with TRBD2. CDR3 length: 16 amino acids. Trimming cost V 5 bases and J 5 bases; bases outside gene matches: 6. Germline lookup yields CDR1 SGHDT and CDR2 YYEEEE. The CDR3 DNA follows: TGTGCCAGCAGAGAGGGACTAGCGGGGTTAACCGGGGAGCTGTTTTTT. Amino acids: CASREGLAGLTGELFF.

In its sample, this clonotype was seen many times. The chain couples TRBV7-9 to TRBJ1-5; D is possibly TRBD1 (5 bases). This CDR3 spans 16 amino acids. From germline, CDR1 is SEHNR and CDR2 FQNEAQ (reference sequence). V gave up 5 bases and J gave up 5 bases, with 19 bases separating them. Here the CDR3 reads CASSLAGGRAYQPQHF. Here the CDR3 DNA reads TGTGCCAGCAGCCTCGCCGGCGGCAGGGCTTATCAGCCCCAGCATTTT.

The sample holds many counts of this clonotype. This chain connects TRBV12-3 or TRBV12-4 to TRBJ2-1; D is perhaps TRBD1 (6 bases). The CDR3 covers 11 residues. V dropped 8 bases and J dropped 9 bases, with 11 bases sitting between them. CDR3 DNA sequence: TGTGCCAGCGGTACAGGGCGTGAGCAGTTCTTC. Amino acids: CASGTGREQFF.

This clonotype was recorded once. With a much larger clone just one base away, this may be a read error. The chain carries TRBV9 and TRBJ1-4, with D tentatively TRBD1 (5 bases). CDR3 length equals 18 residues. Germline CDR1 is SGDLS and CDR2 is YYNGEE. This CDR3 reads CTSRVFCRLVATNEKLFF. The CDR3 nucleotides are TGTACCAGCAGGGTGTTTTGCAGGCTTGTTGCAACTAATGAAAAACTGTTTTTT.

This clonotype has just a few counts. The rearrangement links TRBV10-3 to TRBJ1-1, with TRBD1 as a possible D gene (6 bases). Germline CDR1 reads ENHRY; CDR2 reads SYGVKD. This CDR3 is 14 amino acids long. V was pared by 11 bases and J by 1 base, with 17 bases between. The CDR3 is CASKGGQQNTEAFF. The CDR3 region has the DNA TGTGCCTCAAAAGGGGGGCAGCAGAACACTGAAGCTTTCTTT.

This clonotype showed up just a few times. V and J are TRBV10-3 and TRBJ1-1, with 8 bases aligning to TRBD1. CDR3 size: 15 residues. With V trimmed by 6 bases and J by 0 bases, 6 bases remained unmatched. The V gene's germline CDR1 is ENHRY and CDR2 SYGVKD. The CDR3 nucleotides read TGTGCCATCAGGGAGGCAGGGGGCATGAACACTGAAGCTTTCTTT. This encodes CAIREAGGMNTEAFF.

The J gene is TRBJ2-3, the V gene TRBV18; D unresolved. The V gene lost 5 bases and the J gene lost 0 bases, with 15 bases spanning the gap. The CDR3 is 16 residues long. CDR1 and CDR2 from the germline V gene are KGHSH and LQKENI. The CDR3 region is CASSSNDGSSTDTQYF. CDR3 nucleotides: TGTGCCAGCTCATCAAACGACGGCTCTAGCACAGATACGCAGTATTTT.

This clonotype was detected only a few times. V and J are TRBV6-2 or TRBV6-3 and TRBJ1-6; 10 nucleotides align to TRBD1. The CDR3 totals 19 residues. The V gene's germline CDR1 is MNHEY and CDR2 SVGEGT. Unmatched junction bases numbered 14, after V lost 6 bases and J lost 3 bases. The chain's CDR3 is CASRTGMVGQGFYNSPLHF. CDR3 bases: TGTGCCAGCAGGACCGGGATGGTGGGACAGGGGTTCTATAATTCACCCCTCCACTTT.

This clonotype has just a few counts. CDR3 sequence: CASSHTGASAGELFF. The CDR3 nucleotides read TGTGCCAGCAGCCACACAGGGGCCAGCGCCGGGGAGCTGTTTTTT. V usage is TRBV3-1 and J usage is TRBJ2-2, with 7 positions matching TRBD1. V shed 3 bases, J shed 6 bases, and the junction held 7 bases outside the gene matches. In germline, CDR1 is LGHDT, CDR2 YNNKEL (reference sequence). The CDR3 runs 15 residues.

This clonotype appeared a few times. In nucleotides, the CDR3 is TGTGCCAGCAGTTACACAGGATCTTATAGCAATCAGCCCCAGCATTTT. Encoded protein: CASSYTGSYSNQPQHF. The gene calls are TRBV6-5 and TRBJ1-5; possibly TRBD1 for D (5 bases). CDR3 size: 16 residues. In germline, CDR1 is MNHEY, CDR2 SVGAGI. The ends were cut back, 2 bases at V and 0 bases at J, with 11 bases in the middle.

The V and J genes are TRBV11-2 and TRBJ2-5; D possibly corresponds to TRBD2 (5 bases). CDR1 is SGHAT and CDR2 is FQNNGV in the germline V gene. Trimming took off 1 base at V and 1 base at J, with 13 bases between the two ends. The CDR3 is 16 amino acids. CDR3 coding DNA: TGTGCCAGCAGCTTAGGAGGCCCGGGAACCCAAGAGACCCAGTACTTC. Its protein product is CASSLGGPGTQETQYF.

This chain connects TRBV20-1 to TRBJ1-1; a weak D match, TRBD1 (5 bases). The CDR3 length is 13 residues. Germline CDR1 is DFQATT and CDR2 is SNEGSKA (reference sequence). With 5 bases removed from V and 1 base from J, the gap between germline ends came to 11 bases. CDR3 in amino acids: CSAFGTANTEAFF. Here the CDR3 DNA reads TGCAGTGCTTTCGGGACGGCGAACACTGAAGCTTTCTTT.

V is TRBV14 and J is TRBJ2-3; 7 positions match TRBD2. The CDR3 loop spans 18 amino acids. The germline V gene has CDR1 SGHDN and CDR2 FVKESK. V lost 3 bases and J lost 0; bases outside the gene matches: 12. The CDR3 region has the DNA TGTGCCAGCAGCCAGTTCGCCTGGCGGGGGTCTAGCACAGATACGCAGTATTTT. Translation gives CASSQFAWRGSSTDTQYF.

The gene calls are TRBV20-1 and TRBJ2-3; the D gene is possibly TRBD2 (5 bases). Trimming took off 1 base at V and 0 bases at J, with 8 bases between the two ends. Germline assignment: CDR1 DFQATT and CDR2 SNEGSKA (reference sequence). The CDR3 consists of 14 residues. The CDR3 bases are TGCAGTGCTAGAGTGAGGACTAGCACAGATACGCAGTATTTT. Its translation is CSARVRTSTDTQYF.

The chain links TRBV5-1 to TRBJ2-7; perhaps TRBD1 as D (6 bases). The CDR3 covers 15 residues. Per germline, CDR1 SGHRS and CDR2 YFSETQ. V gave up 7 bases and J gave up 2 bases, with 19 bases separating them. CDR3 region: CASQELTGPTYEQYF. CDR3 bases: TGCGCCAGCCAAGAACTAACAGGGCCCACCTACGAGCAGTACTTC.

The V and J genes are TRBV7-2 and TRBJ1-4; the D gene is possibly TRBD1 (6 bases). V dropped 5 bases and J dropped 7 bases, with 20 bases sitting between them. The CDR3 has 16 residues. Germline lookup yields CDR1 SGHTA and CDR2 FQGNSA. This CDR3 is CASSPWTESALEKLFF. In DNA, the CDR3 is TGTGCCAGCAGCCCCTGGACAGAGTCGGCCCTTGAAAAACTGTTTTTT.

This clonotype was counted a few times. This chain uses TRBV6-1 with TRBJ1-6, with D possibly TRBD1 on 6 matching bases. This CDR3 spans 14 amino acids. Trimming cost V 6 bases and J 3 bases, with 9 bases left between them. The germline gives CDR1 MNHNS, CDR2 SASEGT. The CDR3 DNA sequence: TGTGCCAGCAGAAGACAGGACTATAATTCACCCCTCCACTTT. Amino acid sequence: CASRRQDYNSPLHF.

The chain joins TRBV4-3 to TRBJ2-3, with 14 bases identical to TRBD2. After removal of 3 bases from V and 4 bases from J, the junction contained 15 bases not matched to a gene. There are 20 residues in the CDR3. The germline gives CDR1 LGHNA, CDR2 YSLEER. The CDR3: CASSQGTGTSGRGHADTQYF. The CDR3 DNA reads TGCGCCAGCAGCCAGGGTACCGGGACTAGCGGGAGAGGTCATGCAGATACGCAGTATTTT.